What follows describes a single TCR beta chain. Its antigen is currently unknown. Noted time point: week 23, last vaccination. In every dose of vaccine, 300 ug of mutant IDH1 20-mer peptide was given alongside topical imiquimod. This record belongs to a study of a mutant IDH1 vaccine in newly diagnosed glioma. Sequencing was performed with immunoSEQ multiplex PCR; in TCRdb, only in-frame clones are kept and a portion is missing. In the table there are 82,000 or so clones, 70% to 90% of which are singletons. CDR3 length equals 16 residues. CDR1 and CDR2 from the germline V gene are MNHEY and SMNVEV (reference sequence). With 3 bases clipped from V and 4 bases from J, the junction kept 5 bases outside the gene matches.

This chain joins TRBV27 and TRBJ2-3, with 12 bases aligning to TRBD2. This receptor was identified in a man between 25 and 39 years old with glioma. Some clones in this sample may be carry-over from other donors' samples. Sequences were derived from PBMCs, sampled from a glioma patient whose treatment included an IDH1 peptide vaccine. The CDR3 DNA is TGTGCCAGCAGTTTTGCCCTAGCGGGAGGGGCAGATACGCAGTATTTT. As protein: CASSFALAGGADTQYF.